Listed below are T cell receptor beta chains from one sample, sequenced in a study of blood T cell repertoires in COVID-19. Sequencing used immunoSEQ multiplex PCR; TCRdb keeps in-frame clones, though not all of them. The sample contains approximately 220,000 clones, 86% of which appear only once. Material: PBMCs or T cells enriched from blood (not recorded which). These receptors all come from a woman aged 35 to 49 with acute COVID-19. CDR3s include the opening cysteine and the closing phenylalanine or tryptophan. Fields, in order: CDR3 DNA, CDR3 protein, J gene, clone size, V gene, D gene. A D gene is named only where the DNA matches it firmly. Expanded clones are given a class, and other clones once, few, many or no size at all.

CDR3nt: TGCAGCGTTGTGAACTACTCCTACGAGCAGTACTTC
CDR3aa: CSVVNYSYEQYF
j_gene: TRBJ2-7
abundance: .
v_gene: TRBV29-1
d_gene: .

CDR3nt: TGTGCCAGCAGCTACTTGGGCGGGGCTTCCGGGGAGCTGTTTTTT
CDR3aa: CASSYLGGASGELFF
j_gene: TRBJ2-2
abundance: .
v_gene: TRBV6-5
d_gene: .

CDR3nt: TGTGCCTGGAGTCACCCGGACAGGCGAGGACAGCCCCAGCATTTT
CDR3aa: CAWSHPDRRGQPQHF
j_gene: TRBJ1-5
abundance: .
v_gene: TRBV30
d_gene: TRBD1

CDR3nt: TGTGCCAGCAGCCCCGCCGGGGGGGCGGGACCCGGGGAGCTGTTTTTT
CDR3aa: CASSPAGGAGPGELFF
j_gene: TRBJ2-2
abundance: .
v_gene: TRBV11-1
d_gene: TRBD2

CDR3nt: TGTGCCAGCAGCCAGAGAGGGATACGAGCCCAGCATTTT
CDR3aa: CASSQRGIRAQHF
j_gene: TRBJ1-5
abundance: .
v_gene: TRBV3-1/TRBV3-2
d_gene: .

CDR3nt: TGTGCCAGCAGTCTTCGCGGGGCAACCAATGAGCAGTTCTTC
CDR3aa: CASSLRGATNEQFF
j_gene: TRBJ2-1
abundance: .
v_gene: TRBV3-1/TRBV3-2
d_gene: .

CDR3nt: TGTGCCAGCAGCCAAGGACAGCGTGGGAATGAAAAACTGTTTTTT
CDR3aa: CASSQGQRGNEKLFF
j_gene: TRBJ1-4
abundance: .
v_gene: TRBV3-1/TRBV3-2
d_gene: .

CDR3nt: TGTGCCAGCAGCCAAACTAGCGGCGAGCAGTTCTTC
CDR3aa: CASSQTSGEQFF
j_gene: TRBJ2-1
abundance: .
v_gene: TRBV3-1/TRBV3-2
d_gene: TRBD2

CDR3nt: TGTGCCAGTAGTATAGATGCGGCTCCTGCCTACGAGCAGTACTTC
CDR3aa: CASSIDAAPAYEQYF
j_gene: TRBJ2-7
abundance: .
v_gene: TRBV19
d_gene: .

CDR3nt: TGTGCCAGCAGTGACGAGGGGACTAGCGGGGGGAGCACCGGGGAGCTGTTTTTT
CDR3aa: CASSDEGTSGGSTGELFF
j_gene: TRBJ2-2
abundance: .
v_gene: TRBV6-4
d_gene: TRBD2

CDR3nt: TGTGCCAGCAGGTGGGGGGGACACGGTGGTTCACCCCTCCACTTT
CDR3aa: CASRWGGHGGSPLHF
j_gene: TRBJ1-6
abundance: .
v_gene: TRBV3-1/TRBV3-2
d_gene: .

CDR3nt: TGTGCCAGCAGCAGACCGGGACAGGGTGGGACCGGGGAGCTGTTTTTT
CDR3aa: CASSRPGQGGTGELFF
j_gene: TRBJ2-2
abundance: few
v_gene: TRBV6-6
d_gene: TRBD1

CDR3nt: TGTGCCAGCAGCCAAGTTACAGGGGGGTATATGGTGGCCCAGTACTTC
CDR3aa: CASSQVTGGYMVAQYF
j_gene: TRBJ2-5
abundance: .
v_gene: TRBV3-1/TRBV3-2
d_gene: TRBD1

CDR3nt: TGTGCCAGCAGCCTAGCGGGGGGCTACGAGCAGTACTTC
CDR3aa: CASSLAGGYEQYF
j_gene: TRBJ2-7
abundance: .
v_gene: TRBV12-3/TRBV12-4
d_gene: TRBD2

CDR3nt: TGTGCCAGCAGCGAAGACATGAACACTGAAGCTTTCTTT
CDR3aa: CASSEDMNTEAFF
j_gene: TRBJ1-1
abundance: .
v_gene: TRBV11-2
d_gene: .

CDR3nt: TGTGCCAGCAGTGAAGGGGTCCTAGTGGCTGAAGCTTTCTTT
CDR3aa: CASSEGVLVAEAFF
j_gene: TRBJ1-1
abundance: .
v_gene: TRBV6-1
d_gene: .

CDR3nt: TGCGCCAGCAGCTTGAAACAGAACACCGGGGAGCTGTTTTTT
CDR3aa: CASSLKQNTGELFF
j_gene: TRBJ2-2
abundance: .
v_gene: TRBV5-1
d_gene: .

CDR3nt: TGTGCCAGCAGCCAACCCGGTAGCGGGGGCTACAATGAGCAGTTCTTC
CDR3aa: CASSQPGSGGYNEQFF
j_gene: TRBJ2-1
abundance: .
v_gene: TRBV14
d_gene: TRBD2

CDR3nt: TGTGCCAGCAGCAGCGGGACAGGGAATGGCTACACCTTC
CDR3aa: CASSSGTGNGYTF
j_gene: TRBJ1-2
abundance: .
v_gene: TRBV7-6
d_gene: TRBD1

CDR3nt: TGTGCCAGCAGTGAAGCGCAGTGGCAGGGCAAAGATCAGCCCCAGCATTTT
CDR3aa: CASSEAQWQGKDQPQHF
j_gene: TRBJ1-5
abundance: .
v_gene: TRBV2
d_gene: .

CDR3nt: TGTGCCAGCAGCGTAAGCCAGGGAAGTTACTATGGCTACACCTTC
CDR3aa: CASSVSQGSYYGYTF
j_gene: TRBJ1-2
abundance: .
v_gene: TRBV9
d_gene: .

CDR3nt: TGCAGCGTTGTCCCGGGACAGGTTAACTATGGCTACACCTTC
CDR3aa: CSVVPGQVNYGYTF
j_gene: TRBJ1-2
abundance: .
v_gene: TRBV29-1
d_gene: TRBD1

CDR3nt: TGTGCCACCAGCAGTCCTTACCGGGACAGGGGGGCTGGCTACACCTTC
CDR3aa: CATSSPYRDRGAGYTF
j_gene: TRBJ1-2
abundance: .
v_gene: TRBV15
d_gene: TRBD1

CDR3nt: TGTGCCACCAGCAGAGATAAAGAGCCCCTCCACTTT
CDR3aa: CATSRDKEPLHF
j_gene: TRBJ1-6
abundance: .
v_gene: TRBV15
d_gene: .

CDR3nt: TGTGCCAGCAGCCAGGACAGGGTTGCTGAAGCTTTCTTT
CDR3aa: CASSQDRVAEAFF
j_gene: TRBJ1-1
abundance: once
v_gene: TRBV7-3
d_gene: TRBD1

CDR3nt: TGCGCCAGTGCGAACCGGGAGCACACTGAAGCTTTCTTT
CDR3aa: CASANREHTEAFF
j_gene: TRBJ1-1
abundance: .
v_gene: TRBV5-1
d_gene: .

CDR3nt: TGTGCCAGCAGCGTAGTTCCTTACACTGAAGCTTTCTTT
CDR3aa: CASSVVPYTEAFF
j_gene: TRBJ1-1
abundance: .
v_gene: TRBV9
d_gene: .

CDR3nt: TGTGCCAGTGCCACGGCGGTAGCCCAGATACGGCAGTATTTT
CDR3aa: CASATAVAQIRQYF
j_gene: TRBJ2-3
abundance: once
v_gene: TRBV6-5
d_gene: .

CDR3nt: TGCGCCAGCAGCTTGGGGTTAGGGGCCGGGGAGACCCAGTACTTC
CDR3aa: CASSLGLGAGETQYF
j_gene: TRBJ2-5
abundance: .
v_gene: TRBV5-1
d_gene: .

CDR3nt: TGTGCCAGCAGCTTAGTTTCGGTTGCTAGCGGCACAGGGGAGCTGTTTTTT
CDR3aa: CASSLVSVASGTGELFF
j_gene: TRBJ2-2
abundance: once
v_gene: TRBV11-2
d_gene: TRBD2

CDR3nt: TGTGCCAGTAGTATAGACAGGGCTAACACCGGGGAGCTGTTTTTT
CDR3aa: CASSIDRANTGELFF
j_gene: TRBJ2-2
abundance: .
v_gene: TRBV19
d_gene: .

CDR3nt: TGTGCCAGCAGTGTACCGGACACAGAAGGTAATGAGCAGTTCTTC
CDR3aa: CASSVPDTEGNEQFF
j_gene: TRBJ2-1
abundance: few
v_gene: TRBV2
d_gene: .

CDR3nt: TGTGCCAGCAGCTTGGTTGCGGTAATGAACACTGAAGCTTTCTTT
CDR3aa: CASSLVAVMNTEAFF
j_gene: TRBJ1-1
abundance: once
v_gene: TRBV5-8
d_gene: .

CDR3nt: TGTGCCAGTAGGAGACAGGGGCCTCCGTATGGCTACACCTTC
CDR3aa: CASRRQGPPYGYTF
j_gene: TRBJ1-2
abundance: .
v_gene: TRBV19
d_gene: TRBD1

CDR3nt: TGTGCCAGCAGTTATAGGGGTGAAGCTTTCTTT
CDR3aa: CASSYRGEAFF
j_gene: TRBJ1-1
abundance: .
v_gene: TRBV12-3/TRBV12-4
d_gene: .

CDR3nt: TGTGCCAGCTCACTTTTACACACCGCTTCGGGCAATGAGCAGTTCTTC
CDR3aa: CASSLLHTASGNEQFF
j_gene: TRBJ2-1
abundance: .
v_gene: TRBV18
d_gene: .

CDR3nt: TGTGCCAGCAGTCGGGACAGAGACACTGAAGCTTTCTTT
CDR3aa: CASSRDRDTEAFF
j_gene: TRBJ1-1
abundance: .
v_gene: TRBV12-3/TRBV12-4
d_gene: TRBD1

CDR3nt: TGCGCCAGCAGCCATTCTAACGCGGGACGTGGGAACACTGAAGCTTTCTTT
CDR3aa: CASSHSNAGRGNTEAFF
j_gene: TRBJ1-1
abundance: .
v_gene: TRBV4-3
d_gene: .

CDR3nt: TGTGCCAGCAGTGACCCAGGGATCAACTACAATGAGCAGTTCTTC
CDR3aa: CASSDPGINYNEQFF
j_gene: TRBJ2-1
abundance: .
v_gene: TRBV2
d_gene: .

CDR3nt: TGTGCCAGCTCGGACACTTACACGGCGGAACAGTACTTC
CDR3aa: CASSDTYTAEQYF
j_gene: TRBJ2-7
abundance: .
v_gene: TRBV18
d_gene: .

CDR3nt: TGTGCCATCAGTGGGCCAGTCGAAGATCTAGTGGATGGCTACACCTTC
CDR3aa: CAISGPVEDLVDGYTF
j_gene: TRBJ1-2
abundance: .
v_gene: TRBV10-3
d_gene: .

CDR3nt: TGTGCCAGCAGTGGACAAATCAACTCCTACGAGCAGTACTTC
CDR3aa: CASSGQINSYEQYF
j_gene: TRBJ2-7
abundance: .
v_gene: TRBV2
d_gene: .

CDR3nt: TGTGCCAGCAGTTGGAAGCGGTCTGCGGCCCAGTACTTC
CDR3aa: CASSWKRSAAQYF
j_gene: TRBJ2-5
abundance: .
v_gene: TRBV27
d_gene: .

CDR3nt: TGCGCCAGCACCCAGGGCGGGGGTAGAAATCAGCCCCAGCATTTT
CDR3aa: CASTQGGGRNQPQHF
j_gene: TRBJ1-5
abundance: .
v_gene: TRBV4-1
d_gene: .

CDR3nt: TGTGCCAGCTCACCTACAGGGGGCCCACCTAATAGCAATCAGCCCCAGCATTTT
CDR3aa: CASSPTGGPPNSNQPQHF
j_gene: TRBJ1-5
abundance: .
v_gene: TRBV18
d_gene: TRBD1

CDR3nt: TGCGCCAGCAGCCCGGGAGGGTCGGGCTATGGCTACACCTTC
CDR3aa: CASSPGGSGYGYTF
j_gene: TRBJ1-2
abundance: once
v_gene: TRBV4-3
d_gene: .

CDR3nt: TGTGCCAGCAGCGTAGGACAGGGGTCCGAGCAGTACTTC
CDR3aa: CASSVGQGSEQYF
j_gene: TRBJ2-7
abundance: .
v_gene: TRBV9
d_gene: TRBD1

CDR3nt: TGCGCCAGCAGCTCTACCAGGGGATTGGTCTATGGCTACACCTTC
CDR3aa: CASSSTRGLVYGYTF
j_gene: TRBJ1-2
abundance: .
v_gene: TRBV5-1
d_gene: .

CDR3nt: TGTGCCAGCAGTTACCGCGGGATGGGAATCGGTGAGCAGTTCTTC
CDR3aa: CASSYRGMGIGEQFF
j_gene: TRBJ2-1
abundance: .
v_gene: TRBV6-5
d_gene: .

CDR3nt: TGTGCCAGTAGTAGGGCCCTCGAGGGCTACACCTTC
CDR3aa: CASSRALEGYTF
j_gene: TRBJ1-2
abundance: .
v_gene: TRBV19
d_gene: .